This T cell receptor beta chain came from a study of blood T cell repertoires in COVID-19. The wider study: The analysed material was cDNA or gDNA that came from T cells, B-cell-depleted T cells, or PBMCs.

Generated by immunoSEQ multiplex PCR, the TCRdb table keeps only in-frame clones and is missing some. This table holds 300,000 to 500,000 clones, around 90% found once. The participants were between roughly 18 and 89 years old and came from 20 to 30 US areas. Clinical history reported by participants formed the basis on which cohorts were assigned. The V gene end was trimmed by 6 bases and the J gene end by 3 bases; junction bases not matched to a gene: 9. Looked up from germline, CDR1 is LNHDA and CDR2 is SQIVND (reference sequence). There are 15 residues in the CDR3. The chain uses TRBV19 and TRBJ2-5; TRBD1 matches 8 bases. Source material: PBMCs or T cells enriched from blood (not recorded which). The TCR comes from a woman aged 35 to 49 with acute COVID-19. CDR3 DNA sequence: TGTGCCAGTAGCACGGGGACAGGCGGGGAAGAGACCCAGTACTTC. Its protein product is CASSTGTGGEETQYF. Variable domain in full (rest from reference TRBV19 and TRBJ2-5): DGGITQSPKYLFRKEGQNVTLSCEQNLNHDAMYWYRQDPGQGLRLIYYSQIVNDFQKGDIAEGYSVSREKKESFPLTVTSAQKNPTAFYLCASSTGTGGEETQYFGPGTRLLVL.